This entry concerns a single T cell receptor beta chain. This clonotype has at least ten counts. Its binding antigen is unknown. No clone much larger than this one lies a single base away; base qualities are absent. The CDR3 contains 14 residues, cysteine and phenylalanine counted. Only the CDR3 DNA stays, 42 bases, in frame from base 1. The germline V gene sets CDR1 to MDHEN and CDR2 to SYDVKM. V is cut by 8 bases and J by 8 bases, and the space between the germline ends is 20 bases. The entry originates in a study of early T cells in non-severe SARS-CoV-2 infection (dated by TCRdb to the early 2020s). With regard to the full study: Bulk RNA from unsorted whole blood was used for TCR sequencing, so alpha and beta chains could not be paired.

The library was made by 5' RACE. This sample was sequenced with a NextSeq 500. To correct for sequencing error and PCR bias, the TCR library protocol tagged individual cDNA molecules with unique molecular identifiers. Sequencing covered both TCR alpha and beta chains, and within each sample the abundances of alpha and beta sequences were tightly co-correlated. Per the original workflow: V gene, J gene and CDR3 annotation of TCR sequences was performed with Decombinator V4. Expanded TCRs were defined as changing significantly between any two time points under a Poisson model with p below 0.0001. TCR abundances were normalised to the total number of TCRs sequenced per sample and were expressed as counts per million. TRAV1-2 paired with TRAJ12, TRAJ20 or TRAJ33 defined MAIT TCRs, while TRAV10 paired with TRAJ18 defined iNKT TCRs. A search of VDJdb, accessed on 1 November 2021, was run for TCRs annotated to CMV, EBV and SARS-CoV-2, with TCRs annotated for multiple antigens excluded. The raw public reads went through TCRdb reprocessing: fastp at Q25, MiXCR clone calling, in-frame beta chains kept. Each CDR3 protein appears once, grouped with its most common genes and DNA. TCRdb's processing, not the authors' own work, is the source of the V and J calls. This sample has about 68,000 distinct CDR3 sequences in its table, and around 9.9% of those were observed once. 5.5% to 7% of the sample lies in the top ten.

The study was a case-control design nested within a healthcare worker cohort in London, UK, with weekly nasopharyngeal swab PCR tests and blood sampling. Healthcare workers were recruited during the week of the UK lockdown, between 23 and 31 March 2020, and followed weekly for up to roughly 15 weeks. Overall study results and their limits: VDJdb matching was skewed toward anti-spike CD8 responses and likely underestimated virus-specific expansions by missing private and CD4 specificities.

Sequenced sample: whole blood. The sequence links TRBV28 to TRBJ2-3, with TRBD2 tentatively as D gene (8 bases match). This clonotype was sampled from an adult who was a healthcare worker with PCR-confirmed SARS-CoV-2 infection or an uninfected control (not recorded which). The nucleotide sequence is TGTGCCAGCCGGGACAGACAGGGACTAGGTACGCAGTATTTT. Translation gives CASRDRQGLGTQYF.